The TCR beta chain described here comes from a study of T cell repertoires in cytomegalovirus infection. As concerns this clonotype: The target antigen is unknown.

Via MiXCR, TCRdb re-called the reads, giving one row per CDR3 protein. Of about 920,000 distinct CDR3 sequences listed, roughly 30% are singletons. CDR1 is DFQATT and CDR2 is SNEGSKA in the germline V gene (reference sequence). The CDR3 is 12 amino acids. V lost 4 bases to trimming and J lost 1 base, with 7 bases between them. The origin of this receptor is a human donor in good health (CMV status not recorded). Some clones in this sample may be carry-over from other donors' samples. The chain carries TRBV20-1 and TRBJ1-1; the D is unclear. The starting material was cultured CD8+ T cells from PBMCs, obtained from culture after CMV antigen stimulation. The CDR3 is CSAIDPNTEAFF. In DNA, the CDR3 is TGCAGTGCTATAGACCCGAACACTGAAGCTTTCTTT.